This T cell receptor (beta chain) was retrieved from a study of CD8 T cells in ankylosing spondylitis. Study-wide results and limits: Prior work had noted some motif variants in reactive arthritis blood and synovial fluid. For ankylosing spondylitis blood, a TCR beta motif of 8 or 9 highly homologous variants appeared characteristic. CD8+ by phenotype, disease-linked clones were relatively rare in peripheral blood.

This CDR3 is built from 13 residues. With V trimmed by 6 bases and J by 5 bases, 4 bases remained unmatched. This clonotype has a count of ten or more. Its specificity is not known. TCRdb reanalysed the 5' RACE reads using MiXCR and keeps one entry per CDR3 protein. The sample has roughly 150,000 distinct CDR3 sequences, roughly 10% seen once. The rearrangement uses TRBV12-3 or TRBV12-4 and TRBJ1-5, with TRBD1 matching 7 bases. This TCR came from a female donor with ankylosing spondylitis or in good health (not recorded which). Input material: blood, either unsorted or a sorted T cell fraction (not recorded which). Here the CDR3 DNA reads TGTGCCAGCAGCCAAACAGGGGATCAGCCCCAGCATTTT. Its translation is CASSQTGDQPQHF.